This T cell receptor (beta chain) was profiled in a study of shared clonotypes between healthy human individuals. Assay used: immunoSEQ multiplex PCR; TCRdb lists only in-frame clones, some missing. The data contain about 980,000 clones, 70% to 85% of them seen just once; the ten biggest clones take up approximately 1.5%. Germline V lookup: CDR1 WSHSY, CDR2 SAAADI. V lost 1 base and J 5 bases, leaving 6 bases between the germline ends. This CDR3 region has 12 residues. Sequenced sample: memory CD4+ T cells sorted from blood. The subset was: CD45RA-negative fraction. The receptor was isolated from a man aged 18 to 29 in good health. The chain links TRBV10-2 to TRBJ2-7; D is undetermined. CDR3 region: CASSEFLNEQYF. The CDR3 bases are TGCGCCAGCAGTGAGTTCTTAAACGAGCAGTACTTC.